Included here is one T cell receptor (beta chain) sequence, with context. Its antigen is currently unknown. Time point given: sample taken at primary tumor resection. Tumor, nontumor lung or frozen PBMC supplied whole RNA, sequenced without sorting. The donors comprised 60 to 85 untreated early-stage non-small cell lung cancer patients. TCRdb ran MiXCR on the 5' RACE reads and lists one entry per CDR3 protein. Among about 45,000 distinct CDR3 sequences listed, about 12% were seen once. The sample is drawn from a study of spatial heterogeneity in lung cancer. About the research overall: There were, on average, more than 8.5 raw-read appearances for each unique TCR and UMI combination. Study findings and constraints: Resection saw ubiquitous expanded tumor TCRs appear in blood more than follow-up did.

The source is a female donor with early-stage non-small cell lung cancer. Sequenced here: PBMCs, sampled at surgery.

Here the CDR3 DNA reads TGTGCCAGCAGCTTAATAAGTGCTTATGGCTACACCTTC. Amino acid sequence: CASSLISAYGYTF. The chain has TRBV11-2 and TRBJ1-2; no clear D gene. The germline V gene encodes CDR1 SGHAT and CDR2 FQNNGV. The CDR3 is made up of 13 amino acids. The V end lost 2 bases, the J end lost 5 bases, and 9 bases lay between the germline ends.